A single sample is the source of the 8 T cell receptor beta chains below, sequenced in a study of technical replicates of blood from several donors. Produced via immunoSEQ multiplex PCR; TCRdb's table is partial and in-frame only. The table lists about 60,000 clones, roughly 89% of them singletons. Material: PBMCs. These TCRs come from a human donor in good health. Some clones in this sample may be carry-over from other donors' samples.

The chain uses TRBV10-3 and TRBJ2-7, with TRBD2 identical over 16 bases. The germline gives CDR1 ENHRY, CDR2 SYGVKD. Losses at the gene ends were 4 bases for V and 3 bases for J; bases not matched to a gene: 6. CDR3 length: 17 amino acids. CDR3 nucleotides: TGTGCCATCAGTGCTGGGACTAGCGGGGGGGCCGGCTACGAGCAGTACTTC. Protein product: CAISAGTSGGAGYEQYF.

The gene calls are TRBV5-4 and TRBJ2-1; D is undetermined. The CDR3 runs to 15 residues. The germline gives CDR1 SGHNT, CDR2 YYREEE (reference sequence). Trimming cost V 0 bases and J 0 bases, with 7 bases left between them. The chain's CDR3 is CASSLGGRSYNEQFF. The CDR3 DNA follows: TGTGCCAGCAGCTTGGGCGGTCGCTCCTACAATGAGCAGTTCTTC.

In this sample, this clone turned up once. The chain employs TRBV5-5 and TRBJ2-7; possibly TRBD2 for D (5 bases). Germline CDR1 reads SGHKS; CDR2 reads YYEKEE (reference sequence). CDR3 size: 14 residues. V was shortened by 1 base and J by 3 bases, with 11 bases between the two germline ends. CDR3 loop: CASSLSGSHYEQYF. The DNA for the CDR3 is TGTGCCAGCAGCTTGTCTGGGAGTCACTACGAGCAGTACTTC. The whole variable domain, remainder taken from reference TRBV5-5 and TRBJ2-7, is DAGVTQSPTHLIKTRGQQVTLRCSPISGHKSVSWYQQVLGQGPQFIFQYYEKEERGRGNFPDRFSARQFPNYSSELNVNALLLGDSALYLCASSLSGSHYEQYFGPGTRLTVT.

The chain uses TRBV5-6 and TRBJ1-3; D may be TRBD1 (6 bases). The V end lost 9 bases, the J end lost 4 bases, and 20 bases lay between the germline ends. Germline CDR1 and CDR2: SGHDT and YYEEEE. The length of the CDR3 is 15 residues. CDR3 sequence (DNA): TGTGCCACCGGTGTTACAGGGACGCCCGGAAACACCATATATTTT. Its translation is CATGVTGTPGNTIYF.

This chain joins TRBV4-1 and TRBJ2-7; 10 nucleotides align to TRBD1. The CDR3 consists of 13 residues. Germline V gene sequence: CDR1 MGHRA, CDR2 YSYEKL. The V gene end was trimmed by 6 bases and the J gene end by 2 bases; junction bases not matched to a gene: 1. The CDR3 region is CASRGQGTYEQYF. The DNA for the CDR3 is TGCGCCAGCAGGGGACAGGGGACCTACGAGCAGTACTTC.

The CDR3 loop is CASSQDRGQGRNEQYF. DNA of the CDR3: TGCGCCAGCAGCCAGGACAGGGGACAGGGGAGGAACGAGCAGTACTTC. The J gene is TRBJ2-7, the V gene TRBV4-3; 10 bases agree with TRBD1. V lost 3 bases to trimming and J lost 5 bases; unmatched junction nucleotides: 10. CDR3 length equals 16 residues. Germline values: CDR1 LGHNA, CDR2 YSLEER.

The chain employs TRBV6-4 and TRBJ1-5; TRBD1 is a possible D gene (5 bases). V was pared by 7 bases and J by 4 bases, with 11 bases between. Germline V lookup: CDR1 MRHNA, CDR2 SNTAGT. There are 13 residues in the CDR3. Here the CDR3 reads CASTTGANQPQHF. Written as DNA, the CDR3 is TGTGCCAGCACTACAGGAGCGAATCAGCCCCAGCATTTT.

The chain uses TRBV6-5 and TRBJ1-4; 10 nucleotides line up with TRBD1. Unmatched junction bases numbered 13, after V lost 4 bases and J lost 11 bases. Germline CDR1 is MNHEY and CDR2 is SVGAGI. The CDR3 runs 16 residues. The CDR3 DNA reads TGTGCCAGCAGTTTCCCGACAGGGGGCAAGCGTAAGAAACTGTTTTTT. It translates to CASSFPTGGKRKKLFF.